Presented here are 3 T cell receptor beta chains from one specimen sequenced in a study of OX40 agonist ivuxolimab in advanced cancers. The library was made by the immunoSEQ multiplex PCR assay. TCRdb obtained this table from immuneACCESS and retained in-frame rearrangements with V and J assigned. These tables miss some clones; where compared with another copy, unresolved V genes account for less than half of the shortfall, and the remainder is unexplained. For this sample there are tens of thousands of clones; 84% appear just once. The ten largest account for about 2.7% of the sample. Sequences were derived from CD4+ or CD8+ T cells sorted from blood, sampled in a trial of the OX40 agonist ivuxolimab. The receptors originated from an adult with an advanced solid tumor such as melanoma, head and neck, liver or kidney cancer.

The CDR3 here is CASSQGTGGGETQYF. CDR3 bases: TGTGCCAGCAGTCAGGGGACAGGGGGTGGGGAGACCCAGTACTTC. This chain uses TRBV6-5 with TRBJ2-5; 11 bases agree with TRBD1. Germline CDR1 reads MNHEY; CDR2 reads SVGAGI. This CDR3 spans 15 amino acids. V was clipped by 5 bases and J by 5 bases; unmatched bases: 7.

The chain's CDR3 is CASSLAKWEFDDGYTF. DNA of the CDR3: TGTGCCAGCAGCTTGGCTAAATGGGAGTTTGACGATGGCTACACCTTC. The gene calls are TRBV5-4 and TRBJ1-2; D is ambiguous. The V end was cut by 0 bases, the J end by 6 bases, with 18 bases between. The CDR3 length is 16 residues. Germline V gene lookup returns CDR1 SGHNT and CDR2 YYREEE (reference sequence).

This chain uses TRBV19 with TRBJ2-1, with TRBD1 identical over 10 bases. This CDR3 is 15 amino acids long. V lost 4 bases to trimming and J lost 6 bases; unmatched junction nucleotides: 6. Germline V gives CDR1 LNHDA, CDR2 SQIVND (reference sequence). CDR3 DNA sequence: TGTGCCAGTAGTACCCGACAGGGGGCCCCCAATGAGCAGTTCTTC. This codes for CASSTRQGAPNEQFF.